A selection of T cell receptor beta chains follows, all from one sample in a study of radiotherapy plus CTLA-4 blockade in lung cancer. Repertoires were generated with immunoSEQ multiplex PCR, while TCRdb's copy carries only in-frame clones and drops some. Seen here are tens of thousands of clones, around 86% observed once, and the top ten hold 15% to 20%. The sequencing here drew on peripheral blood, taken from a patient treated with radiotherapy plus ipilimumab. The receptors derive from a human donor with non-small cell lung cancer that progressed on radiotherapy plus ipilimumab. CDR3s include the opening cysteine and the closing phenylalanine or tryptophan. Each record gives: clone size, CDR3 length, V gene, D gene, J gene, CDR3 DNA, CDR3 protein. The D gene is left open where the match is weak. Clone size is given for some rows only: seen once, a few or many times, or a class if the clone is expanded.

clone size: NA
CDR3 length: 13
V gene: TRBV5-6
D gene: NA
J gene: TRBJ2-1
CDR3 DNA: TGTGCCAGCAGCTCCAGATACTACAATGAGCAGTTCTTC
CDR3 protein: CASSSRYYNEQFF

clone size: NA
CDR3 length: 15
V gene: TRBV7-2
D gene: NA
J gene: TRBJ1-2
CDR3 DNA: TGTGCCAGCAGCCAATCCCTGACAGGAAACTATGGCTACACCTTC
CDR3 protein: CASSQSLTGNYGYTF

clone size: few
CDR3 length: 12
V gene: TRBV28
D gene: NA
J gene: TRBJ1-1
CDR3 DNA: TGTGCCAGCAGACCAAATGTCCGGGGAGCTTTCTTT
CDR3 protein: CASRPNVRGAFF

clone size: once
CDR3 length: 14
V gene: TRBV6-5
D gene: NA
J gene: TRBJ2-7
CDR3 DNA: TGTGCCAGCAGGAATAACATAGTCTCCTACGAGCAGTACTTC
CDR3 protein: CASRNNIVSYEQYF

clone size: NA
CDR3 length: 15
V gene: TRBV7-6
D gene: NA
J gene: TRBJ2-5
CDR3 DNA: TGTGCCAGCAGCTTACTGGTACATACACAAGAGACCCAGTACTTC
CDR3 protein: CASSLLVHTQETQYF

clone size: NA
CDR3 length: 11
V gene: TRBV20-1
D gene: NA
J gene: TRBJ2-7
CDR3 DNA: TGCAGTGCCTCGGACGGGGCCAAGCAGTACTTC
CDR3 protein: CSASDGAKQYF

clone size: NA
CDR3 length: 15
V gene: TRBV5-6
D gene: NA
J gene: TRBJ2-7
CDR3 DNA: TGTGCCAGCAGCCACCGGACAGCTATCTCCTACGAGCAGTACTTC
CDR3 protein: CASSHRTAISYEQYF

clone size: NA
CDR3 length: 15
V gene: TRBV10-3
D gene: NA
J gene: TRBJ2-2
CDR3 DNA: TGTGCCATCAGACAGGGTACGGGGGACACCGGGGAGCTGTTTTTT
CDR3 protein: CAIRQGTGDTGELFF

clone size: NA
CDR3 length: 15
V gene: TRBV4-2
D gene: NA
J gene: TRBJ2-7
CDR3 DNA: TGTGCCAGCAAAGGAGAACGGGGGGCCGGTTACGAGCAGTACTTC
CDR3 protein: CASKGERGAGYEQYF

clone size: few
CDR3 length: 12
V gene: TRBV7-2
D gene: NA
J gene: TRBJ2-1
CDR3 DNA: TGTGCCAGCAGCCATACTGGTTTTGAGCAGTTCTTC
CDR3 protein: CASSHTGFEQFF

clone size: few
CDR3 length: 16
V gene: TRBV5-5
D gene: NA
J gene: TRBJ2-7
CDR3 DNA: TGTGCCAGCAGCGAGCTTATAGGGGTGGCTCTCTACGAGCAGTACTTC
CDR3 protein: CASSELIGVALYEQYF

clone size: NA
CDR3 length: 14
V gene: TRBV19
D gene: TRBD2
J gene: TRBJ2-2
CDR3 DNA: TGTGCCAGTAGTATAAGCGGGGGCACCGGGGAGCTGTTTTTT
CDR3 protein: CASSISGGTGELFF

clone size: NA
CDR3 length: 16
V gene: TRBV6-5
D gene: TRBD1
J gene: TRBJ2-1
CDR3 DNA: TGTGCCAGCAGTTACTCGTGGGACAGCTCCTACAATGAGCAGTTCTTC
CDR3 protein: CASSYSWDSSYNEQFF

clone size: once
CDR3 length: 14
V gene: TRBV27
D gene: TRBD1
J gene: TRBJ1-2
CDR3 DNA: TGTGCCAGCAGCTACAGGGGAGGCGGCTATGGCTACACCTTC
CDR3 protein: CASSYRGGGYGYTF

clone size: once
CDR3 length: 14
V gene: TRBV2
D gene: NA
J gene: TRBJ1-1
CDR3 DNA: TGTGCCATACCTTTAGGGCAGGGGTACGCTGAAGCTTTCTTT
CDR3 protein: CAIPLGQGYAEAFF

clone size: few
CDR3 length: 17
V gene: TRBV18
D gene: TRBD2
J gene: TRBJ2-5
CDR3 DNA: TGTGCCAGCTCACGGACGAACGGACTAGCGGGGGAAGAGACCCAGTACTTC
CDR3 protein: CASSRTNGLAGEETQYF

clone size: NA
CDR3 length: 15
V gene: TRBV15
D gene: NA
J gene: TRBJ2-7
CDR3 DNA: TGTGCCACCAGCAGAGATCCGGGTTTCTCCTACGAGCAGTACTTC
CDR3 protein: CATSRDPGFSYEQYF

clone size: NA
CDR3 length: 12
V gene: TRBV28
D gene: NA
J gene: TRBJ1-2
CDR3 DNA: TGTGCCAGCAGTTTCGAACGGAATGGCTACACCTTC
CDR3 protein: CASSFERNGYTF

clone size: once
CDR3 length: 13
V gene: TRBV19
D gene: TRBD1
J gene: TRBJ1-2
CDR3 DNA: TGTGCCAGTAGGGGACAGGGATACTATGGCTACACCTTC
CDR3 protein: CASRGQGYYGYTF

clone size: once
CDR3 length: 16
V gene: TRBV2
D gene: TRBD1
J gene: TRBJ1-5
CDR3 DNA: TGTGCCAGCAGCCAGTTCGGGACAGGGGGCGATCAGCCCCAGCATTTT
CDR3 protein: CASSQFGTGGDQPQHF

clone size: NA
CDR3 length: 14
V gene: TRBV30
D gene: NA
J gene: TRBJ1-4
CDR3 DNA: TGTGCCTGGAGTGGCGCCAAGGGGGGCGAAAAACTGTTTTTT
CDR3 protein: CAWSGAKGGEKLFF

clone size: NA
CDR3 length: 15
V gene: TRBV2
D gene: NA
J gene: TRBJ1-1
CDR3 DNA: TGTGCCAGCACCACCAGGGAGTTCATGAACACTGAAGCTTTCTTT
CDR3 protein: CASTTREFMNTEAFF

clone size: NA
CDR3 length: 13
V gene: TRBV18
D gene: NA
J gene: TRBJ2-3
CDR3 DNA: TGTGCCAGCTCACCTTATCGCACAGATACGCAGTATTTT
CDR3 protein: CASSPYRTDTQYF

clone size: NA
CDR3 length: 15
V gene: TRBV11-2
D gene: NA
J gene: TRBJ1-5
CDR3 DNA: TGTGCCAGCAGCCTCCTCCCACTAGGGTCGCAGCCCCAGCATTTT
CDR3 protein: CASSLLPLGSQPQHF

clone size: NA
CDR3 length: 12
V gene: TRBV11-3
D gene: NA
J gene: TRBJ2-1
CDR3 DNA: TGTGCCAGCAGCCGAGGACAGTCTGAGCAGTTCTTC
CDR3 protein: CASSRGQSEQFF

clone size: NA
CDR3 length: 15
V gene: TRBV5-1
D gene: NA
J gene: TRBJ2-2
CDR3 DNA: TGCGCCAGCAGCTTGATGTCGGGGAACACCGGGGAGCTGTTTTTT
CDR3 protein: CASSLMSGNTGELFF

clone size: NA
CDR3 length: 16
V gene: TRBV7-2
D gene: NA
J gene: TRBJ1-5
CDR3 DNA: TGTGCCAGCAGCCTGGGGGACGCCAGCTTCAATCAGCCCCAGCATTTT
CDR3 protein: CASSLGDASFNQPQHF

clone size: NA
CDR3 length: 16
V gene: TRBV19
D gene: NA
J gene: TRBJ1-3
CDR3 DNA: TGTGCCAGTAGTATGGCACAGGTTATCTCTGGAAACACCATATATTTT
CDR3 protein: CASSMAQVISGNTIYF

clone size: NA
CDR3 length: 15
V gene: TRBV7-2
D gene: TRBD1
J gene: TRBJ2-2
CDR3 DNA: TGTGCCAGCAGCTCGGGACAGGCGGGTCCCGGGGAGCTGTTTTTT
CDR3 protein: CASSSGQAGPGELFF

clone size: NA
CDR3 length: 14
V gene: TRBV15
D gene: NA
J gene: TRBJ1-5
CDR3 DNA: TGTGCCCCTCCGGGACCCCCTTTGAGGCAGCCCCAGCATTTT
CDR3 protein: CAPPGPPLRQPQHF

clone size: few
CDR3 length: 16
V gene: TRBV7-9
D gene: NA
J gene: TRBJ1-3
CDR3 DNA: TGTGCCAGCAGCCGCAACAGGGTAGTCTCTGGAAACACCATATATTTT
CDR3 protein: CASSRNRVVSGNTIYF

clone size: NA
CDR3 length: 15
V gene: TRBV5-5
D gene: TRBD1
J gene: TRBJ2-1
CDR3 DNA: TGTGCCAGCAGCTGGGGACAGGACTACTTCAATGAGCAGTTCTTC
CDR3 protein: CASSWGQDYFNEQFF